Shown below are 14 T cell receptor beta chains from a single sample sequenced in a study of Graves' ophthalmopathy and Graves' hyperthyroidism. Transcripts of RNA were the source for amplifying TCR beta CDR3 regions. HTBI-primed first-round RT-PCR preceded second-round multiplex PCR. In TCRdb, the multiplex PCR reads were re-called with MiXCR into one record per CDR3 protein. The table has 350,000 to 400,000 distinct CDR3 sequences, approximately 16% seen once. The sequenced sample consisted of peripheral blood. These receptors all stem from a woman under 30 with Graves' ophthalmopathy.

V usage is TRBV30 and J usage is TRBJ1-1; D is uncertain. The CDR3 extends over 14 amino acids. V was clipped by 5 bases and J by 0 bases, with 13 bases between them. Germline V gives CDR1 GTSNPN, CDR2 SVGIG (reference sequence). Written as DNA, the CDR3 is TGTGCCTGGGCTTTAGAAGGATTGAACACTGAAGCTTTCTTT. This translates into CAWALEGLNTEAFF.

This rearrangement joins TRBV11-2 to TRBJ2-5; 7 bases are a match to TRBD2. The J segment lost 7 bases and the V segment lost 3 bases, leaving 17 bases of the junction unmatched. The germline gives CDR1 SGHAT, CDR2 FQNNGV. CDR3 length: 17 amino acids. For the CDR3, the DNA is TGTGCCAGCAGCTTTTTCCCTACGACTAGCAGTCCGGGGACCCAGTACTTC. Translated: CASSFFPTTSSPGTQYF.

At least ten counts were recorded for this clonotype. This chain uses TRBV4-2 with TRBJ2-4; D might be TRBD1 or TRBD2, each matching 6 bases. The CDR3 is made up of 16 amino acids. CDR1 LGHNA and CDR2 YNFKEQ come from the germline V gene. Deletions cut 1 base from V and 2 bases from J, with 12 bases between. DNA for the CDR3: TGTGCCAGCAGCCAAGTGGGGGGCAGATCCAAAAACATTCAGTACTTC. It encodes CASSQVGGRSKNIQYF.

The table lists this clonotype with many counts. The chain couples TRBV18 to TRBJ2-7; TRBD1 is a possible D gene (6 bases). V shed 3 bases and J shed 4 bases, with 19 bases lying between them. Germline CDR1 reads KGHSH; CDR2 reads LQKENI. The CDR3 covers 16 residues. CDR3 sequence: CASSPKGLDRRYEQYF. DNA of the CDR3: TGTGCCAGCTCACCTAAGGGGTTGGACAGACGATACGAGCAGTACTTC. Looking up the rest from reference TRBV18 and TRBJ2-7 gives the full variable domain: NAGVMQNPRHLVRRRGQEARLRCSPMKGHSHVYWYRQLPEEGLKFMVYLQKENIIDESGMPKERFSAEFPKEGPSILRIQQVVRGDSAAYFCASSPKGLDRRYEQYFGPGTRLTVT.

The gene calls are TRBV12-3 or TRBV12-4 and TRBJ1-5; D is uncertain. The CDR3 loop spans 13 amino acids. V was trimmed by 6 bases and J by 3 bases, leaving 9 bases between them. CDR3 DNA sequence: TGTGCCAGCAGCTTTACGACCAATCAGCCCCAGCATTTT. This sequence encodes CASSFTTNQPQHF.

This clonotype was picked up many times. This chain connects TRBV28 to TRBJ1-6; D uncertain. Germline V lookup: CDR1 MDHEN, CDR2 SYDVKM. CDR3 length: 15 amino acids. The ends were cut back, 7 bases at V and 5 bases at J, with 15 bases in the middle. The CDR3 is CASTAFRIHNSPLHF. The CDR3 bases are TGTGCCAGCACCGCGTTCCGGATACATAATTCACCCCTCCACTTT. Together with reference TRBV28 and TRBJ1-6, the CDR3 gives the full variable domain: DVKVTQSSRYLVKRTGEKVFLECVQDMDHENMFWYRQDPGLGLRLIYFSYDVKMKEKGDIPEGYSVSREKKERFSLILESASTNQTSMYLCASTAFRIHNSPLHFGNGTRLTVT.

This clonotype was seen a few times. CDR3 sequence reads: CASSSIPQGRSGNTIYF. CDR3 nucleotide sequence: TGTGCCAGCAGTTCAATCCCTCAGGGCCGGTCTGGAAACACCATATATTTT. This chain connects TRBV28 to TRBJ1-3; D is perhaps TRBD1 (5 bases). Germline V gene data show CDR1 as MDHEN and CDR2 as SYDVKM. The CDR3 contains 17 residues. The V gene lost 4 bases and the J gene lost 1 base, with 17 bases spanning the gap.

This clonotype was counted between two and nine times. The chain combines TRBV14 with TRBJ2-5, with D possibly TRBD1 on 6 matching bases. The CDR3 has 13 residues. V was pared by 5 bases and J by 5 bases, with 12 bases between. Germline lookup yields CDR1 SGHDN and CDR2 FVKESK. The CDR3 protein is CASSRGSWETQYF. DNA of the CDR3: TGTGCCAGCAGCAGGGGGTCCTGGGAGACCCAGTACTTC.

The genes are TRBV24-1 and TRBJ1-5; 8 positions agree with TRBD1. Germline CDR1 and CDR2: KGHDR and SFDVKD. Trimming at V came to 1 base and at J to 11 bases, leaving 6 bases not matched to a gene. The CDR3 is 14 residues long. CDR3 sequence: CATSDLQGEGAQHF. The CDR3 DNA reads as TGTGCCACCAGTGATTTACAGGGGGAGGGAGCCCAGCATTTT.

V gene TRBV11-1 combines with J gene TRBJ2-7; TRBD1 agrees at 12 bases. The germline V gene has CDR1 SGHAT and CDR2 FQDESV (reference sequence). The CDR3 runs 18 residues. V shed 5 bases, J shed 7 bases, and the junction held 18 bases outside the gene matches. CDR3 nucleotides: TGTGCCAGCAGCACACCTATCAAACCCGGGACAGGGGGCGGAGAGCAGTACTTC. It specifies CASSTPIKPGTGGGEQYF.

This clonotype was counted ten times or more. The chain links TRBV6-4 to TRBJ1-1; D is possibly TRBD1 (6 bases). The V and J ends lost 5 bases and 3 bases respectively, with 13 bases between them. The germline V gene encodes CDR1 MRHNA and CDR2 SNTAGT. The CDR3 is 14 amino acids. The CDR3 spells CASSLTGIDTEAFF. The CDR3 coding sequence is TGTGCCAGCAGTTTGACAGGTATCGACACTGAAGCTTTCTTT.

The table lists this clonotype with a few counts. The chain carries TRBV4-1 and TRBJ2-5, with 9 bases identical to TRBD2. V dropped 0 bases and J dropped 0; count of bases not matched to a gene: 5. The CDR3 has 17 residues. CDR1 and CDR2 from the germline V gene are MGHRA and YSYEKL. As DNA, the CDR3 is TGCGCCAGCAGCCAAGACCCCCCTAGCGGGAACCAAGAGACCCAGTACTTC. This sequence encodes CASSQDPPSGNQETQYF.

This clonotype was found many times. The chain is built from TRBV6-2 or TRBV6-3 and TRBJ1-2; D is unclear. Germline lookup yields CDR1 MNHEY and CDR2 SVGEGT. V was pared by 5 bases and J by 2 bases, with 6 bases between. The CDR3 sequence is 12 residues long. CDR3 bases: TGTGCCAGCAGTCCACGGAACTATGGCTACACCTTC. The encoded protein is CASSPRNYGYTF.

This clonotype was counted at least ten times. The chain joins TRBV18 to TRBJ2-5; D ambiguous. Germline CDR1 and CDR2: KGHSH and LQKENI. V lost 1 base, J lost 2 bases, and 11 bases lay in between. The CDR3 contains 15 residues. DNA of the CDR3: TGTGCCAGCTCACCACAGCGTGTGGGTCAAGAGACCCAGTACTTC. Amino acids: CASSPQRVGQETQYF. The variable domain in full, completed from reference TRBV18 and TRBJ2-5, reads NAGVMQNPRHLVRRRGQEARLRCSPMKGHSHVYWYRQLPEEGLKFMVYLQKENIIDESGMPKERFSAEFPKEGPSILRIQQVVRGDSAAYFCASSPQRVGQETQYFGPGTRLLVL.